This T cell receptor beta chain comes out of a study of graft-versus-host responses after intestinal transplantation. For this clone: Its antigen is as yet unknown.

The CDR3 runs to 15 residues. V was pared by 3 bases and J by 2 bases, with 14 bases between. Germline V gene data show CDR1 as MNHEY and CDR2 as SMNVEV (reference sequence). The table came from immunoSEQ multiplex PCR; TCRdb's copy has only in-frame clones and leaves some out. Of tens of thousands of clones listed, 70% to 90% are singletons. The chain combines TRBV27 with TRBJ2-7, with a weak D call TRBD2 (5 bases). The sequencing here drew on unstimulated CD8+ T cells sorted from spleen or lymph node cells, taken before intestinal transplant. The receptor was derived from a human donor who received an intestinal transplant. CDR3 DNA sequence: TGTGCCAGCAGTTTCCTCGGAGGTAGTCCCTACGAGCAGTACTTC. Its protein product is CASSFLGGSPYEQYF.